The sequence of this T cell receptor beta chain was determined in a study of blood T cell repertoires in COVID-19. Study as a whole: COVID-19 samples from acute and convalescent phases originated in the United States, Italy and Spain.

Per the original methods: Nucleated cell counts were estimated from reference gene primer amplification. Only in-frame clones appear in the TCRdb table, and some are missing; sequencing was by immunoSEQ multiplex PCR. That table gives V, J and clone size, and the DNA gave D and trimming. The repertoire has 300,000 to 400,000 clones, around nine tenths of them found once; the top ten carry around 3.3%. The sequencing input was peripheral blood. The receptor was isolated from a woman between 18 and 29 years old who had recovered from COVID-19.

CDR3 amino acids: CASSEERIGELFF. The DNA of the CDR3 is TGTGCCAGCAGTGAAGAGCGTATCGGGGAGCTGTTTTTT. V is TRBV2 and J is TRBJ2-2; D unresolved. Trimming left V 1 base short and J 7 bases short, with 7 bases between. The CDR3 is made up of 13 amino acids. The germline gives CDR1 SNHLY, CDR2 FYNNEI.